This TCR beta chain was sequenced during a study of blood T cells in healthy people across ages. Extractions gave at least 5 micrograms of total RNA per sample. CDR1 is SGHRS, CDR2 YFSETQ, per germline. This CDR3 has 16 amino acids. V gave up 0 bases and J gave up 4 bases, with 14 bases separating them. PCR was performed a second time for about 7 to 11 cycles using a sample-barcoded 5' primer and a J-beta primer mix. TCRdb re-called the 5' RACE reads with MiXCR, one entry per CDR3 protein. Here the sample spans roughly 730,000 distinct CDR3 sequences, just over 55% being singletons. Material: blood. The chain links TRBV5-1 to TRBJ2-1, with D uncertain. This sequence originates from a man between 35 and 55 years old in good health. The CDR3 here is CASSLEPGTLYNEQFF. Written as DNA, the CDR3 is TGCGCCAGCAGCTTGGAGCCGGGTACCCTTTACAATGAGCAGTTCTTC. The full variable domain, with the rest looked up from reference TRBV5-1 and TRBJ2-1, is KAGVTQTPRYLIKTRGQQVTLSCSPISGHRSVSWYQQTPGQGLQFLFEYFSETQRNKGNFPGRFSGRQFSNSRSEMNVSTLELGDSALYLCASSLEPGTLYNEQFFGPGTRLTVL.